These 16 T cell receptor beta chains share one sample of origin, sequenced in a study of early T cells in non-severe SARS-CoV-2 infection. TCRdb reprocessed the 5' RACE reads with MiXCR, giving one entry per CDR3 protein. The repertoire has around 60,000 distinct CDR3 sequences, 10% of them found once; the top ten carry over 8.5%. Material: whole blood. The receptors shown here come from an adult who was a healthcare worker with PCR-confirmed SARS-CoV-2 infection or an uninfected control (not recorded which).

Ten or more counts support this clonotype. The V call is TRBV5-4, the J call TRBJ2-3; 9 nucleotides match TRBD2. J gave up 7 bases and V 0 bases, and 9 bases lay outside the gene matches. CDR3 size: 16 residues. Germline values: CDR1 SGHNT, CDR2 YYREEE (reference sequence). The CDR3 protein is CASSLVGAGGLNTQYF. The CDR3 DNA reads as TGTGCCAGCAGCTTGGTGGGGGCGGGAGGGCTGAATACGCAGTATTTT.

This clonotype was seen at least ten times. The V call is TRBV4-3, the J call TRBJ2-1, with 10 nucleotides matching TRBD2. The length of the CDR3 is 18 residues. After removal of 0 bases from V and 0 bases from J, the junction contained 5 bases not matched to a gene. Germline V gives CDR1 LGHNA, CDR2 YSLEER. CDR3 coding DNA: TGCGCCAGCAGCCAAGATTGGACTAGCGGTGGCTCCTACAATGAGCAGTTCTTC. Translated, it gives CASSQDWTSGGSYNEQFF.

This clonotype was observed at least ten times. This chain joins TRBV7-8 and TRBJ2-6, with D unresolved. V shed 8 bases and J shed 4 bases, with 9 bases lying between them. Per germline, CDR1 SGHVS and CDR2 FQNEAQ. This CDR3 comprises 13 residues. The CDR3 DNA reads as TGTGCCAGCCGCCCTTTCGGGGCCAACGTCCTGACTTTC. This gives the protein CASRPFGANVLTF.

The CDR3 DNA reads as TGTGCCAGCGGCGGGAGCCCAACCGACCCATATGGCTACACCTTC. This gives the protein CASGGSPTDPYGYTF. This chain links TRBV13 with TRBJ1-2; D not resolved. CDR3 size: 15 residues. Trimming cost V 8 bases and J 5 bases, with 21 bases left between them. CDR1 and CDR2 from the germline V gene are PRHDT and FYEKMQ (reference sequence).

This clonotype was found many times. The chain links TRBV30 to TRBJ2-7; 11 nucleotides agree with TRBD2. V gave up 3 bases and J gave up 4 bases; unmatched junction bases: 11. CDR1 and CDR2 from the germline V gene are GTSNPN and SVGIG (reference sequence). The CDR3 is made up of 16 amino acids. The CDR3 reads CAWRATSGRGVYEQYF. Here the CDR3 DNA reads TGTGCCTGGAGAGCTACTAGCGGGAGAGGGGTGTACGAGCAGTACTTC. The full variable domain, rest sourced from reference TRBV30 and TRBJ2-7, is SQTIHQWPATLVQPVGSPLSLECTVEGTSNPNLYWYRQAAGRGLQLLFYSVGIGQISSEVPQNLSASRPQDRQFILSSKKLLLSDSGFYLCAWRATSGRGVYEQYFGPGTRLTVT.

As DNA, the CDR3 is TGTGCCAGTGGGTTAGACCGATACAATGAGCAGTTCTTC. This translates into CASGLDRYNEQFF. The chain is built from TRBV19 and TRBJ2-1; D is ambiguous. Germline V gene sequence: CDR1 LNHDA, CDR2 SQIVND (reference sequence). Trimming removed 8 bases at V and 4 bases at J, with 12 bases between. The CDR3 has 13 amino acids.

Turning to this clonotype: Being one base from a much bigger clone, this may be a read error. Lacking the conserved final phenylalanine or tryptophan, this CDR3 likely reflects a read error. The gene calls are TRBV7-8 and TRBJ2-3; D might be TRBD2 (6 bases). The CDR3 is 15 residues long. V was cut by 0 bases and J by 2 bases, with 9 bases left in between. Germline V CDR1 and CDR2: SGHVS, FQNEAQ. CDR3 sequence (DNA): TGTGCCAGCAGCTTAGCCGGGGGATCCACAGATACGCAGTATTAT. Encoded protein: CASSLAGGSTDTQYY.

CDR3 coding DNA: TGCGCCAGCAGCGAGACAGGGTGGGAAGAGACCCAGTACTTC. Encoded protein: CASSETGWEETQYF. V gene TRBV5-1 combines with J gene TRBJ2-5, with 7 bases fitting TRBD1. Germline-derived CDR1 and CDR2 are SGHRS and YFSETQ. The trim removed 4 bases at V and 3 bases at J, leaving 6 bases unmatched. This CDR3 region has 14 residues. Full variable domain (missing parts from reference TRBV5-1 and TRBJ2-5): KAGVTQTPRYLIKTRGQQVTLSCSPISGHRSVSWYQQTPGQGLQFLFEYFSETQRNKGNFPGRFSGRQFSNSRSEMNVSTLELGDSALYLCASSETGWEETQYFGPGTRLLVL.

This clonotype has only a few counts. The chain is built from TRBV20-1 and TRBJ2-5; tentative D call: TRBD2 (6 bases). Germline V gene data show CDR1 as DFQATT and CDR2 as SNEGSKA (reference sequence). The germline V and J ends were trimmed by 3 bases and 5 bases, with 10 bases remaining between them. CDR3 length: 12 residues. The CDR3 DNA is TGCAGTGCTAGCACTAGCTTGGAGACCCAGTACTTC. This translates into CSASTSLETQYF.

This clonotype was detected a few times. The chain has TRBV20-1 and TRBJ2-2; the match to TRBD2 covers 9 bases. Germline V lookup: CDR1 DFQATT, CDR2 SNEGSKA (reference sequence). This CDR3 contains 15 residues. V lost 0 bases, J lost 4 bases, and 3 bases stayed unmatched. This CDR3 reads CSARDSGRLTGELFF. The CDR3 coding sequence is TGCAGTGCTAGAGATAGCGGGAGACTCACCGGGGAGCTGTTTTTT.

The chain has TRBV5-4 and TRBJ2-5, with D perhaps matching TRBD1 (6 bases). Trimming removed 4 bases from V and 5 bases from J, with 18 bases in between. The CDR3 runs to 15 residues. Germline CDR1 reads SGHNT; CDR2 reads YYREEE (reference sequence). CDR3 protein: CASSLKGVGLETQYF. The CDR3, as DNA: TGTGCCAGCAGCCTCAAGGGGGTAGGGCTGGAGACCCAGTACTTC.

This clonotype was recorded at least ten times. CDR3 loop: CASSYSASGSRTDTQYF. The CDR3 nucleotides read TGTGCCAGCAGTTACTCGGCTAGCGGGAGTAGGACAGATACGCAGTATTTT. V and J are TRBV6-5 and TRBJ2-3; 10 positions agree with TRBD2. The CDR3 runs 17 residues. V lost 0 bases to trimming and J lost 3 bases; unmatched junction nucleotides: 6. Germline values: CDR1 MNHEY, CDR2 SVGAGI.

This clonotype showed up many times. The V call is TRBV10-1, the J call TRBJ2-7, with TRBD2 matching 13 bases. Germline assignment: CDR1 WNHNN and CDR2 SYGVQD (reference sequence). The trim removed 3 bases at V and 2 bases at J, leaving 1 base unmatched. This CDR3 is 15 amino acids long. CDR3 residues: CASSDGTSGTYEQYF. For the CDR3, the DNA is TGCGCCAGCAGTGATGGGACTAGCGGGACCTACGAGCAGTACTTC.

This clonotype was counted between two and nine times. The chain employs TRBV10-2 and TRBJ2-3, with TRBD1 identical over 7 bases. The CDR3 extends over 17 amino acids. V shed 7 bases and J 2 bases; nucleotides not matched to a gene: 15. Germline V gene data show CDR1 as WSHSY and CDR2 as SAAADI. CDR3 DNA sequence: TGCGCCAGCACCATCCTTCGGACAGGAAAGGTCACAGATACGCAGTATTTT. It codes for CASTILRTGKVTDTQYF.

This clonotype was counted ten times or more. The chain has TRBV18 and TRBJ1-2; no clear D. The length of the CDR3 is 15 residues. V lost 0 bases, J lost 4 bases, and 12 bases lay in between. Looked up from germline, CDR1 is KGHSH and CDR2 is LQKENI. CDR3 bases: TGTGCCAGCTCACCACCGCAGGTCTGGGGCTATGGCTACACCTTC. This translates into CASSPPQVWGYGYTF.

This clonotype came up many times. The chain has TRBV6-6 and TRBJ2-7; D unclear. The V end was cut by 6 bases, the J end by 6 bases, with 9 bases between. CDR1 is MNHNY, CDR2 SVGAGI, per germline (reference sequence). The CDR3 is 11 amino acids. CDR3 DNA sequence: TGTGCCAGCAGCAGAGGCAGCGAGCAGTACTTC. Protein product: CASSRGSEQYF.